This T cell receptor beta chain was captured in a study of OX40 agonist ivuxolimab in advanced cancers. Using immunoSEQ multiplex PCR, the repertoire was profiled, and TCRdb retains in-frame clones only, with some absent. The sample has 10,000 to 13,000 clones, about 85% seen once. There are 17 residues in the CDR3. The germline V gene has CDR1 LNHDA and CDR2 SQIVND (reference sequence). The V end was cut by 5 bases, the J end by 1 base, with 17 bases between. In its sample, this clone ranks as medium-sized (0.01 to 0.1%). The genes are TRBV19 and TRBJ2-2; perhaps D is TRBD1 or TRBD2 (5 bases each). The specimen comprised CD4+ or CD8+ T cells sorted from blood, sampled in a trial of the OX40 agonist ivuxolimab. The TCR comes from an adult with an advanced solid tumor such as melanoma, head and neck, liver or kidney cancer. The CDR3 reads CASSSEGLIMNTGELFF. CDR3 DNA: TGTGCCAGTAGTTCAGAGGGGTTAATAATGAACACCGGGGAGCTGTTTTTT.